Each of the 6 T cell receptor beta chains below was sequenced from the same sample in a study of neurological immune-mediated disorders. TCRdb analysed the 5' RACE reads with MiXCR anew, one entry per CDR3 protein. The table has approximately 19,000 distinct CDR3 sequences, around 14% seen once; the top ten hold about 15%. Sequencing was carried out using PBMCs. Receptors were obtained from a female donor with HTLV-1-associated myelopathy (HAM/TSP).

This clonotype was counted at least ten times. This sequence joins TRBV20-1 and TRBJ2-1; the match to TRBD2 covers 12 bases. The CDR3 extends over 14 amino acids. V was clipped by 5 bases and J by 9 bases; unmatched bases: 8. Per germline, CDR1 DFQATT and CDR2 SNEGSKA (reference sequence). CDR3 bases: TGCAGTGCTCCCCCTCTAGCGGGGGGGCGTGAGCAGTTCTTC. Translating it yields CSAPPLAGGREQFF.

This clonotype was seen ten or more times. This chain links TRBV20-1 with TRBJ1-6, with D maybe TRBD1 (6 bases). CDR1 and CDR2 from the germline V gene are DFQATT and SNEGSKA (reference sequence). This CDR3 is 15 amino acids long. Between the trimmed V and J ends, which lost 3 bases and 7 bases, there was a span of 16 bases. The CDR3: CSARTGGNGNSPLHF. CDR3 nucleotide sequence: TGCAGTGCTAGGACCGGGGGCAATGGGAATTCACCCCTCCACTTT.

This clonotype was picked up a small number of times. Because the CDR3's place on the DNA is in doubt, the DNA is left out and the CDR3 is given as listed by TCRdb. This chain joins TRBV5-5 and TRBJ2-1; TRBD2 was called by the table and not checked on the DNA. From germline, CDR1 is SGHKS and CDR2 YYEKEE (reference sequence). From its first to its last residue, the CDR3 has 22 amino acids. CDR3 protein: CASSFYICSALGGTSGNNEQFF.

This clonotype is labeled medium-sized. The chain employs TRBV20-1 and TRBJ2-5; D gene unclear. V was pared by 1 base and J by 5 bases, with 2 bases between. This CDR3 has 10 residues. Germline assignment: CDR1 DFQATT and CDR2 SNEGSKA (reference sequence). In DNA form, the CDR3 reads TGCAGTGCTAGAGGGGAGACCCAGTACTTC. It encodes CSARGETQYF.

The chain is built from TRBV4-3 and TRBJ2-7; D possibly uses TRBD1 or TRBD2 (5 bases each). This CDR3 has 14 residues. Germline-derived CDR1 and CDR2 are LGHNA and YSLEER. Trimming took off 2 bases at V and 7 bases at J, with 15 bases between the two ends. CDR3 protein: CASSQPGPGAEQYF. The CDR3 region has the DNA TGCGCCAGCAGCCAACCGGGACCTGGGGCGGAGCAGTACTTC.

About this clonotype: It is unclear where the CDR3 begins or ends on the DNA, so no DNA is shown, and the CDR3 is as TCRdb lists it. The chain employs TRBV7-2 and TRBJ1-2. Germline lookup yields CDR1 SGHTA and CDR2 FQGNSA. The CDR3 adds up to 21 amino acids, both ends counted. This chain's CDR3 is CASSFYICSAHNLDGGYGYTF.